Shown below are 24 T cell receptor beta chains from a single sample sequenced in a study of control samples from healthy donors and cancer patients. Only in-frame clones appear in the TCRdb table, and some are missing; sequencing was by immunoSEQ multiplex PCR. The table records 90,000 or so clones, 85% to 90% of them present only once. The sequenced sample consisted of PBMCs. The receptors come from a woman between 50 and 59 years old with colorectal cancer.

J is TRBJ2-2 and V is TRBV9; 12 bases line up with TRBD2. The CDR3 has 17 residues. V shed 4 bases, J shed 4 bases, and the junction held 8 bases outside the gene matches. Germline CDR1 SGDLS, CDR2 YYNGEE. CDR3 nucleotides: TGTGCCAGCAGCACCCAAGGGACTAGCGGGCCCACCGGGGAGCTGTTTTTT. It codes for CASSTQGTSGPTGELFF.

This sequence joins TRBV6-2 or TRBV6-3 and TRBJ1-6; D is unresolved. The CDR3 runs 17 residues. Trimming removed 5 bases at V and 4 bases at J, with 18 bases between. Germline V lookup: CDR1 MNHEY, CDR2 SVGEGT. The CDR3 region has the DNA TGTGCCAGCAGTGACCAGAGGGATGTGAGTTATAATTCACCCCTCCACTTT. This gives the protein CASSDQRDVSYNSPLHF.

The V gene is TRBV19, the J gene TRBJ1-1; D is perhaps TRBD1 (5 bases). Germline CDR1 reads LNHDA; CDR2 reads SQIVND (reference sequence). V was pared by 9 bases and J by 5 bases, with 16 bases between. The CDR3 extends over 13 amino acids. DNA of the CDR3: TGTGCCAGCCGTTGGGGTGGGGGAACTGAAGCTTTCTTT. It codes for CASRWGGGTEAFF. The full variable domain, its missing parts supplied by reference TRBV19 and TRBJ1-1, is DGGITQSPKYLFRKEGQNVTLSCEQNLNHDAMYWYRQDPGQGLRLIYYSQIVNDFQKGDIAEGYSVSREKKESFPLTVTSAQKNPTAFYLCASRWGGGTEAFFGQGTRLTVV.

The gene calls are TRBV20-1 and TRBJ1-3, with D unresolved. Trimming took 4 bases from V and 4 from J, leaving 11 bases between them. Germline V lookup: CDR1 DFQATT, CDR2 SNEGSKA (reference sequence). The CDR3 has 13 residues. CDR3 DNA sequence: TGCAGTGCTACTGACCGATCCGGAAACACCATATATTTT. Translating it yields CSATDRSGNTIYF.

The V call is TRBV12-5, the J call TRBJ2-3; maybe TRBD2 (6 bases). The germline CDR1 and CDR2 sequences are LGHNT and FRNRAP. This CDR3 comprises 15 residues. V was trimmed by 7 bases and J by 2 bases, leaving 16 bases between them. CDR3 bases: TGTGCTAGTGAGGCCGTGGGGGGTTACACAGATACGCAGTATTTT. Translating gives CASEAVGGYTDTQYF. Full variable domain (remainder filled in from reference TRBV12-5 and TRBJ2-3): DARVTQTPRHKVTEMGQEVTMRCQPILGHNTVFWYRQTMMQGLELLAYFRNRAPLDDSGMPKDRFSAEMPDATLATLKIQPSEPRDSAVYFCASEAVGGYTDTQYFGPGTRLTVL.

This chain uses TRBV4-1 with TRBJ2-1, with D unclear. V shed 0 bases and J shed 14 bases, with 14 bases lying between them. CDR1 and CDR2 (germline): MGHRA, YSYEKL. The CDR3 has 13 residues. CDR3 bases: TGCGCCAGCAGCCAAGAGTATGGCGAAGTAAAGTTCTTC. Translation: CASSQEYGEVKFF.

This clone came up a few times. This chain uses TRBV5-5 with TRBJ1-2, with 11 bases that match TRBD1. This CDR3 has 15 amino acids. CDR1 and CDR2 from the germline V gene are SGHKS and YYEKEE (reference sequence). The V and J ends lost 4 bases and 6 bases, in that order; junction bases with no gene match: 8. The chain's CDR3 is CASSKTDRGLNGYTF. DNA of the CDR3: TGTGCCAGCAGCAAGACGGACAGGGGGCTTAATGGCTACACCTTC.

The V and J genes are TRBV19 and TRBJ2-3; TRBD2 matches at 7 bases. This CDR3 is 14 amino acids long. Germline CDR1 is LNHDA and CDR2 is SQIVND (reference sequence). Losses at the gene ends were 8 bases for V and 0 bases for J; bases not matched to a gene: 5. Written as DNA, the CDR3 is TGTGCCAGTCAAAAGCGGGGTAGCACAGATACGCAGTATTTT. It yields the protein CASQKRGSTDTQYF.

The chain carries TRBV4-3 and TRBJ2-3, with 9 bases fitting TRBD1. The CDR3 contains 16 residues. Trimming removed 3 bases from V and 6 bases from J; junction bases left unmatched: 10. Per the germline V gene, CDR1 is LGHNA and CDR2 is YSLEER. The CDR3 region is CASSQTPGQGDDTQYF. In nucleotides, the CDR3 is TGCGCCAGCAGCCAGACACCGGGACAGGGAGACGATACGCAGTATTTT.

V and J are TRBV5-1 and TRBJ1-2; unclear D gene. Germline V gives CDR1 SGHRS, CDR2 YFSETQ. The CDR3 runs 12 residues. Trimming shortened V by 0 bases and J by 5 bases, and 5 bases separated the two germline ends. The CDR3 nucleotides read TGCGCCAGCAGCTTGGACGAATATGGCTACACCTTC. This encodes CASSLDEYGYTF.

This clone was picked up one time. The CDR3 sequence: CASKGTGNYGYTF. The DNA of the CDR3 is TGTGCCAGTAAGGGGACAGGGAACTATGGCTACACCTTC. J is TRBJ1-2 and V is TRBV19; 9 bases are a match to TRBD1. CDR1 and CDR2 from the germline V gene are LNHDA and SQIVND (reference sequence). Trimming took 7 bases from V and 2 from J; bases not matched to a gene: 2. This CDR3 has 13 amino acids.

This chain connects TRBV27 to TRBJ2-5; TRBD2 might be the D (5 bases). The CDR3 extends over 15 amino acids. Deletions cut 3 bases from V and 2 bases from J, with 13 bases between. CDR1 is MNHEY, CDR2 SMNVEV, per germline (reference sequence). CDR3 bases: TGTGCCAGCAGTTTTGTCGGAGGAGGACAAGAGACCCAGTACTTC. Protein product: CASSFVGGGQETQYF.

This chain connects TRBV5-3 to TRBJ1-1, with TRBD1 matching 7 bases. TRBV5-3 counts as an open reading frame of uncertain function. The CDR3 spans 14 residues. J was trimmed by 1 base and V by 4 bases; bases with no gene match: 4. The CDR3: CARSPTGANTEAFF. The CDR3 nucleotides are TGTGCCAGAAGCCCAACAGGGGCGAACACTGAAGCTTTCTTT.

The V call is TRBV5-6, the J call TRBJ1-6, with D possibly being TRBD1 (6 bases). V was shortened by 4 bases and J by 0 bases, with 11 bases between the two germline ends. Germline V lookup: CDR1 SGHDT, CDR2 YYEEEE. The CDR3 consists of 16 residues. CDR3 amino acids: CASSRDRTSYNSPLHF. CDR3 bases: TGTGCCAGCAGCCGTGACAGGACCTCCTATAATTCACCCCTCCACTTT.

The chain links TRBV4-1 to TRBJ1-5; D ambiguous. V lost 1 base and J 1 base, leaving 14 bases between the germline ends. The CDR3 totals 17 residues. The V gene's germline CDR1 is MGHRA and CDR2 YSYEKL. CDR3 bases: TGCGCCAGCAGCCAAGTGGCAGTTAAACTCAGCAATCAGCCCCAGCATTTT. Translation: CASSQVAVKLSNQPQHF.

With regard to this clone: Other DNA sequences in this sample translate to the same CDR3. V and J are TRBV6-5 and TRBJ1-3, with D unclear. Germline CDR1 and CDR2: MNHEY and SVGAGI. Trimming cost V 2 bases and J 1 base, with 6 bases left between them. CDR3 length: 14 amino acids. Written as DNA, the CDR3 is TGTGCCAGCAGTTACGGCCGTTCTGGAAACACCATATATTTT. Amino acid sequence: CASSYGRSGNTIYF.

V gene TRBV6-2 or TRBV6-3 combines with J gene TRBJ1-2; tentative D call: TRBD1 (6 bases). V was clipped by 2 bases and J by 4 bases, with 14 bases between them. Germline assignment: CDR1 MNHEY and CDR2 SVGEGT. This CDR3 region has 15 residues. This CDR3 is CASSYEVGAVYGYTF. CDR3 bases: TGTGCCAGCAGTTACGAGGTGGGGGCCGTCTATGGCTACACCTTC.

This chain connects TRBV7-2 to TRBJ1-2; 7 bases agree with TRBD1. Trimming took 5 bases from V and 4 from J; bases not matched to a gene: 7. Germline V gives CDR1 SGHTA, CDR2 FQGNSA. CDR3 size: 14 residues. As DNA, the CDR3 is TGTGCCAGCAGCCCTGACCCAGGGGGCTATGGCTACACCTTC. Its protein is CASSPDPGGYGYTF.

The chain recombines TRBV4-1 with TRBJ2-1; D is undetermined. V was cut by 0 bases and J by 0 bases, with 12 bases left in between. In germline, CDR1 is MGHRA, CDR2 YSYEKL. The CDR3 has 17 amino acids. In DNA, the CDR3 is TGCGCCAGCAGCCAAGATCGAGCAAGGAGCTCCTACAATGAGCAGTTCTTC. Amino acids: CASSQDRARSSYNEQFF.

The chain carries TRBV3-1 (or the pseudogene TRBV3-2) and TRBJ1-1; D unclear. CDR1 and CDR2 (germline): LGHDT, YNNKEL (reference sequence). V was trimmed by 2 bases and J by 0 bases, leaving 10 bases between them. The CDR3 length is 15 residues. Written as DNA, the CDR3 is TGTGCCAGCAGCCAATTTTCAGGAATGAACACTGAAGCTTTCTTT. Translated, it gives CASSQFSGMNTEAFF.

The rearrangement links TRBV29-1 to TRBJ1-4; 11 bases map to TRBD1. This CDR3 has 18 amino acids. The V gene end was trimmed by 6 bases and the J gene end by 4 bases; junction bases not matched to a gene: 16. Looked up from germline, CDR1 is SQVTM and CDR2 is ANQGSEA. DNA of the CDR3: TGCAGCGTGATACCCCCTTCCGGGACAGGGGGTGATAATGAAAAACTGTTTTTT. This translates into CSVIPPSGTGGDNEKLFF.

The chain employs TRBV7-2 and TRBJ2-5; tentative D call: TRBD2 (5 bases). The CDR3 runs to 14 residues. CDR1 and CDR2 from the germline V gene are SGHTA and FQGNSA. V lost 5 bases, J lost 2 bases, and 12 bases lay in between. CDR3 DNA: TGTGCCAGCAGCAAGGAGGAGGTTCAAGAGACCCAGTACTTC. It translates to CASSKEEVQETQYF.

The chain joins TRBV5-8 to TRBJ1-5, with D uncertain. Germline V gives CDR1 SGHTS, CDR2 YDEGEE. The germline V and J ends were trimmed by 1 base and 4 bases, with 12 bases remaining between them. The CDR3 is 15 residues long. The CDR3 DNA is TGTGCCAGCAGCTTGCGACGAGGTACTAATCAGCCCCAGCATTTT. Residues: CASSLRRGTNQPQHF.

This chain links TRBV7-2 with TRBJ1-4, with D tentatively TRBD1 (5 bases). The CDR3 length is 13 residues. Germline assignment: CDR1 SGHTA and CDR2 FQGNSA. V lost 8 bases to trimming and J lost 7 bases, with 14 bases between them. This chain's CDR3 is CASCIGAAEKLFF. CDR3 in DNA: TGTGCCAGCTGCATCGGGGCAGCTGAAAAACTGTTTTTT.